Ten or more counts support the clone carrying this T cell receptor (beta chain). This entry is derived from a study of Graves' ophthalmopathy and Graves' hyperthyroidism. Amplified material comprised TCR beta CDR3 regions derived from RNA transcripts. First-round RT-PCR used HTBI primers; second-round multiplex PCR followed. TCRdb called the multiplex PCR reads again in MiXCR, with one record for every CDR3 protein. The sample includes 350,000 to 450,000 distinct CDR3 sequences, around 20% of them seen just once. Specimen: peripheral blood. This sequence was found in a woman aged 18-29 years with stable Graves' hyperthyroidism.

In nucleotides, the CDR3 is TGTGCCACCCGGGGACTAGCGGTGGAGACCCAGTACTTC. Protein product: CATRGLAVETQYF. The rearrangement uses TRBV6-2 or TRBV6-3 and TRBJ2-5, with 11 bases identical to TRBD2. V trimming: 10 bases; J trimming: 5 bases; junction bases outside the gene matches: 6. The CDR3 consists of 13 residues. Germline CDR1 reads MNHEY; CDR2 reads SVGEGT.